This T cell receptor (beta chain) was sequenced during a study of blood T cells in healthy people across ages. Study results and caveats: It was the long-lived donors that had more naive CD4+ cells and higher diversity than aged donors.

Then a second PCR, running roughly 7 to 11 cycles, was carried out with a sample-barcoded 5' primer and a J-beta primer mix. TCRdb independently ran MiXCR on the 5' RACE reads; one entry per CDR3 protein. The data hold hundreds of thousands of distinct CDR3 sequences, with under 80% observed a single time. With regard to this clonotype: Its antigen is not identified.

Trimming took off 2 bases at V and 11 bases at J, with 7 bases between the two ends. CDR1 SGDLS and CDR2 YYNGEE come from the germline V gene. The CDR3 spans 10 residues. This clonotype was obtained from a man aged 30 to 45 in good health. The sample comprised blood. This sequence joins TRBV9 and TRBJ1-1; D unclear. The CDR3 reads CASSVPEAFF. In nucleotides, the CDR3 is TGTGCCAGCAGCGTCCCGGAGGCTTTCTTT.